These 11 T cell receptor beta chains came from one sample sequenced in a study of shared clonotypes between healthy human individuals. Method: immunoSEQ multiplex PCR; TCRdb's copy keeps in-frame clones and lacks some. The repertoire holds about 1 million clones, more than 65% seen once, with about 1.5% in the top ten. The sequencing input was memory CD4+ T cells sorted from blood. Subset: CD45RA-negative fraction. These TCRs come from a man aged 18 to 30 in good health.

The gene calls are TRBV6-1 and TRBJ1-1; D is undetermined. Looked up from germline, CDR1 is MNHNS and CDR2 is SASEGT. Trimming cost V 9 bases and J 2 bases, with 19 bases left between them. The CDR3 sequence is 15 residues long. The CDR3 sequence is CASRYGILLNTEAFF. CDR3 coding DNA: TGTGCCAGTCGGTATGGTATTCTTCTAAACACTGAAGCTTTCTTT.

The genes are TRBV2 and TRBJ1-4, with no clear D. The ends were cut back, 10 bases at V and 3 bases at J, with 12 bases in the middle. Germline lookup yields CDR1 SNHLY and CDR2 FYNNEI. The CDR3 has 13 amino acids. CDR3 in amino acids: CATTMGANEKLFF. Here the CDR3 DNA reads TGTGCCACCACCATGGGTGCTAATGAAAAACTGTTTTTT.

The chain employs TRBV5-6 and TRBJ2-5; D is undetermined. The CDR3 is 15 residues long. V lost 4 bases and J lost 1, with 14 bases in between. CDR1 is SGHDT, CDR2 YYEEEE, per germline. CDR3 DNA: TGTGCCAGCAGCATAAGACACGGAATCCAAGAGACCCAGTACTTC. It is translated as CASSIRHGIQETQYF.

The genes are TRBV5-6 and TRBJ1-6; D gene uncertain. Germline V CDR1 and CDR2: SGHDT, YYEEEE. The V gene lost 0 bases and the J gene lost 7 bases, with 11 bases spanning the gap. This CDR3 has 15 residues. CDR3 region: CASSLAGPTNSPLHF. The CDR3 DNA reads TGTGCCAGCAGCTTGGCCGGGCCCACCAATTCACCCCTCCACTTT.

The genes are TRBV30 and TRBJ2-3, with D maybe TRBD1 (5 bases). The V gene's germline CDR1 is GTSNPN and CDR2 SVGIG (reference sequence). This CDR3 comprises 19 residues. Trimming left V 1 base short and J 2 bases short, with 25 bases between. The CDR3 region is CAWSELQGSQSLFTDTQYF. In DNA, the CDR3 is TGTGCCTGGAGTGAGCTGCAGGGATCCCAGTCACTCTTCACAGATACGCAGTATTTT.

Details on this clone: Other DNA variants within this sample encode the same CDR3. The rearrangement uses TRBV7-2 and TRBJ1-1, with D possibly being TRBD1 (6 bases). Per the germline V gene, CDR1 is SGHTA and CDR2 is FQGNSA. Trimming pared 5 bases from V and 3 bases from J, leaving 10 bases between. The CDR3 covers 13 residues. CDR3 residues: CASSLQGYTEAFF. The CDR3, as DNA: TGTGCCAGCAGCCTTCAGGGGTACACTGAAGCTTTCTTT.

J is TRBJ2-6 and V is TRBV10-2, with D possibly matching TRBD1 (5 bases). V lost 4 bases and J lost 2, with 9 bases in between. Germline CDR1 WSHSY, CDR2 SAAADI. CDR3 length: 15 residues. The DNA for the CDR3 is TGCGCCAGCAGTGTTGAAGGGGCTGGGGCCAACGTCCTGACTTTC. Translating it yields CASSVEGAGANVLTF.

The chain couples TRBV6-5 to TRBJ2-7; D is undetermined. Germline assignment: CDR1 MNHEY and CDR2 SVGAGI. The CDR3 spans 14 residues. V was clipped by 7 bases and J by 5 bases, with 18 bases between them. In DNA form, the CDR3 reads TGTGCCAGCACCGAGACGTTTTATCATGACGAGCAGTACTTC. As protein: CASTETFYHDEQYF.

The chain couples TRBV6-1 to TRBJ1-4, with D tentatively TRBD1 (5 bases). CDR1 and CDR2 from the germline V gene are MNHNS and SASEGT. V dropped 0 bases and J dropped 7 bases, with 9 bases sitting between them. CDR3 size: 14 residues. This CDR3 reads CASSEAGTGEKLFF. For the CDR3, the DNA is TGTGCCAGCAGTGAAGCAGGGACGGGTGAAAAACTGTTTTTT.

Only a few counts were recorded for this clone. The rearrangement uses TRBV18 and TRBJ1-1, with D tentatively TRBD1 (5 bases). The CDR3 loop spans 14 amino acids. The V and J ends lost 2 bases and 9 bases respectively, with 16 bases between them. Germline V gene lookup returns CDR1 KGHSH and CDR2 LQKENI. Written as DNA, the CDR3 is TGTGCCAGCTCACCAGGAGAGACAGATAAACAAGCTTTCTTT. Protein: CASSPGETDKQAFF.

The chain combines TRBV30 with TRBJ1-1; 9 nucleotides line up with TRBD1. V was clipped by 0 bases and J by 1 base; unmatched bases: 12. Germline CDR1 reads GTSNPN; CDR2 reads SVGIG (reference sequence). The CDR3 contains 18 residues. CDR3 amino acids: CAWSVDSTGGAKNTEAFF. The CDR3 DNA reads TGTGCCTGGAGTGTAGATAGTACAGGGGGCGCGAAGAACACTGAAGCTTTCTTT.